The 13 T cell receptor beta chains listed next were all sequenced from one sample in a study of vaccination and CD4 T cells after COVID-19. These receptors lack a known antigen. Sample time point: late sampling 161 to 241 days after vaccination in a few convalescent patients. Noted treatment: roughly ten-day PBMC culture with coronavirus spike peptide pools or control peptides (ViraFEST assay). The Oncomine TCR Beta short-read assay was what sequenced the DNA obtained from cultured CD4+ T cells. A single record per CDR3 protein comes from TCRdb applying MiXCR to the PCR reads. The data contain roughly 20,000 distinct CDR3 sequences, just over 50% of them singletons. The sample here was CD4+ T cells from blood, cultured in vitro, taken about 7 months after SARS-CoV-2 vaccination. All receptors come from a human donor who had recovered from COVID-19.

This chain connects TRBV19 to TRBJ2-7; weak D call: TRBD2 (5 bases). Trimming left V 5 bases short and J 0 bases short, with 11 bases between. Germline CDR1 and CDR2: LNHDA and SQIVND (reference sequence). This CDR3 has 14 residues. The CDR3 DNA follows: TGTGCCAGTAGTGCCTCCCGGGACTCCTACGAGCAGTACTTC. It codes for CASSASRDSYEQYF.

V gene TRBV30 combines with J gene TRBJ2-1, with 10 bases fitting TRBD1. The germline CDR1 and CDR2 sequences are GTSNPN and SVGIG (reference sequence). The CDR3 totals 19 residues. The V gene end was trimmed by 5 bases and the J gene end by 0 bases; junction bases not matched to a gene: 16. CDR3 nucleotide sequence: TGTGCCTGGGGCGCCTCCGGGACAGGGGAGTGGAACTCCTACAATGAGCAGTTCTTC. As protein: CAWGASGTGEWNSYNEQFF.

There are a few counts of this clonotype. The chain combines TRBV18 with TRBJ2-1; 7 nucleotides match TRBD1. Germline V CDR1 and CDR2: KGHSH, LQKENI. The trim removed 7 bases at V and 15 bases at J, leaving 21 bases unmatched. The CDR3 spans 15 residues. The CDR3 is CASYSRDSNMRFLFF. The CDR3 coding sequence is TGTGCCAGCTACTCCCGGGACAGCAATATGCGGTTCCTGTTCTTC.

This chain connects TRBV7-8 to TRBJ2-1; 9 bases are shared with TRBD2. The CDR3 runs to 15 residues. Germline CDR1 is SGHVS and CDR2 is FQNEAQ. V was pared by 1 base and J by 12 bases, with 10 bases of the junction left unmatched. The DNA for the CDR3 is TGTGCCAGCAGCTTAGACGGCGGGAGGGCCTTGAGGCAGTTCTTC. As protein: CASSLDGGRALRQFF. Full variable domain (remainder filled in from reference TRBV7-8 and TRBJ2-1): GAGVSQSPRYKVAKRGQDVALRCDPISGHVSLFWYQQALGQGPEFLTYFQNEAQLDKSGLPSDRFFAERPEGSVSTLKIQRTQQEDSAVYLCASSLDGGRALRQFFGPGTRLTVL.

The rearrangement joins TRBV20-1 to TRBJ1-1; D not resolved. Germline V gene sequence: CDR1 DFQATT, CDR2 SNEGSKA (reference sequence). The CDR3 has 13 amino acids. V was pared by 3 bases and J by 6 bases, with 14 bases between. CDR3 bases: TGCAGTGCTAGTTGGGTTGGTTTCGCTGAAGCTTTCTTT. Translation gives CSASWVGFAEAFF.

The rearrangement links TRBV7-2 to TRBJ1-6; D is possibly TRBD1 (5 bases). Germline-derived CDR1 and CDR2 are SGHTA and FQGNSA. This CDR3 spans 15 amino acids. V was cut by 5 bases and J by 7 bases, with 15 bases left in between. CDR3 nucleotides: TGTGCCAGCAGCCCGACCCGTGGGGGAAATTCACCCCTCCACTTT. Its protein product is CASSPTRGGNSPLHF.

The chain has TRBV27 and TRBJ2-7; D possibly uses TRBD1 or TRBD2 (7 bases each). V dropped 6 bases and J dropped 2 bases, with 20 bases sitting between them. This CDR3 contains 16 residues. Germline V gene lookup returns CDR1 MNHEY and CDR2 SMNVEV (reference sequence). The CDR3 nucleotides read TGTGCCAGCAGCCATTCTGGCAGGGGGGGACCCTACGAGCAGTACTTC. Translated: CASSHSGRGGPYEQYF.

This chain links TRBV20-1 with TRBJ1-2; TRBD1 agrees at 7 bases. Germline loops: CDR1 DFQATT, CDR2 SNEGSKA (reference sequence). The CDR3 is 13 amino acids. J gave up 3 bases and V 6 bases, and 7 bases lay outside the gene matches. The CDR3: CSAVGGTDYGYTF. The CDR3 DNA reads TGCAGTGCGGTAGGTGGGACAGACTATGGCTACACCTTC.

The genes are TRBV2 and TRBJ1-6, with a possible D match to TRBD1 (6 bases). Trimming took off 11 bases at V and 3 bases at J, with 11 bases between the two ends. The CDR3 length is 13 residues. Germline CDR1 is SNHLY and CDR2 is FYNNEI. The chain's CDR3 is CAGHRDYNSPLHF. The CDR3 DNA reads as TGTGCCGGACACAGGGACTATAATTCACCCCTCCACTTT.

This clonotype has only one observation. This rearrangement joins TRBV6-1 to TRBJ2-7; D gene unclear. Germline assignment: CDR1 MNHNS and CDR2 SASEGT. Trimming took off 8 bases at V and 5 bases at J, with 13 bases between the two ends. The CDR3 is made up of 12 amino acids. CDR3 residues: CASYWDGDEQYF. CDR3 DNA sequence: TGTGCCAGCTATTGGGATGGGGACGAGCAGTACTTC.

The J gene is TRBJ2-5, the V gene TRBV2; D might be TRBD1 or TRBD2, each matching 5 bases. The V gene's germline CDR1 is SNHLY and CDR2 FYNNEI. V dropped 5 bases and J dropped 2 bases, with 9 bases sitting between them. The CDR3 consists of 13 residues. CDR3 nucleotide sequence: TGTGCCAGCAGTCGGGACCCTCAAGAGACCCAGTACTTC. Protein sequence: CASSRDPQETQYF. The entire variable domain, with the rest obtained from reference TRBV2 and TRBJ2-5, is as follows: EPEVTQTPSHQVTQMGQEVILRCVPISNHLYFYWYRQILGQKVEFLVSFYNNEISEKSEIFDDQFSVERPDGSNFTLKIRSTKLEDSAMYFCASSRDPQETQYFGPGTRLLVL.

The V gene is TRBV20-1, the J gene TRBJ2-5; no firm D call. The V and J ends lost 6 bases and 5 bases respectively, with 10 bases between them. CDR1 DFQATT and CDR2 SNEGSKA come from the germline V gene (reference sequence). The CDR3 extends over 11 amino acids. CDR3: CSARHGETQYF. The CDR3 DNA follows: TGCAGTGCCAGACACGGGGAGACCCAGTACTTC.

CDR3 sequence: CASSKLAGGDETQYF. The DNA for the CDR3 is TGTGCCAGTAGTAAGCTAGCGGGAGGGGACGAGACCCAGTACTTC. The chain combines TRBV19 with TRBJ2-5, with 12 bases lining up with TRBD2. In germline, CDR1 is LNHDA, CDR2 SQIVND (reference sequence). This CDR3 spans 15 amino acids. V dropped 4 bases and J dropped 5; count of bases not matched to a gene: 5.